This T cell receptor (beta chain) stems from a study of T cells after yellow fever vaccination. The CDR3 is 14 residues long. Germline CDR1 reads MNHNY; CDR2 reads SVGAGI (reference sequence). Unmatched junction bases numbered 6, after V lost 7 bases and J lost 6 bases. Generation of TCR cDNA used 5'RACE template switching (which added a universal primer site and UMIs). TCRdb independently ran MiXCR on the 5' RACE reads; one entry per CDR3 protein. Of 250,000 to 400,000 distinct CDR3 sequences detected, around 4.3% appear once; the ten largest clones hold just under 20%. Study-level findings and limits: Primary-vaccination clones mostly resurfaced post-booster (nearly 97% CD4, more than 85% CD8). Bulk-population clonotypes that are abundant could appear as contaminants in FACS-sorted repertoires.

About this clonotype: The antigen is unknown.

The sequence was collected from a man aged 18 to 30 who received the YFV17D yellow fever vaccine. This chain uses TRBV6-6 with TRBJ1-5, with 10 bases fitting TRBD1. This sample comprised PBMCs, obtained 15 days after the yellow fever booster vaccination. The CDR3 protein is CASIGDRGLQPQHF. In DNA, the CDR3 is TGTGCCAGCATAGGCGACAGGGGGCTTCAGCCCCAGCATTTT.